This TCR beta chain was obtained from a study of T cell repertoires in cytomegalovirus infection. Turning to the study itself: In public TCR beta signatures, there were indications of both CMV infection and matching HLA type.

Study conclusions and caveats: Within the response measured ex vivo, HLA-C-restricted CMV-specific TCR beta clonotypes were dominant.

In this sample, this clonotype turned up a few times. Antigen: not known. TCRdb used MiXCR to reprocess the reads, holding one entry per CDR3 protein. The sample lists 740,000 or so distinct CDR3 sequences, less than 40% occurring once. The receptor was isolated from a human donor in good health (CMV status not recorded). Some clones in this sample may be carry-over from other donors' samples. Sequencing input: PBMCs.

The CDR3 DNA sequence: TGTGCCAGCAGCCCCATGGACCGGGACAGTTACAATGAGCAGTTCTTC. Translated, it gives CASSPMDRDSYNEQFF. The genes are TRBV5-6 and TRBJ2-1, with 7 bases that match TRBD1. The CDR3 is 16 residues long. Germline CDR1 reads SGHDT; CDR2 reads YYEEEE. The ends lost 4 bases at V and 4 bases at J; junction bases unmatched: 11.